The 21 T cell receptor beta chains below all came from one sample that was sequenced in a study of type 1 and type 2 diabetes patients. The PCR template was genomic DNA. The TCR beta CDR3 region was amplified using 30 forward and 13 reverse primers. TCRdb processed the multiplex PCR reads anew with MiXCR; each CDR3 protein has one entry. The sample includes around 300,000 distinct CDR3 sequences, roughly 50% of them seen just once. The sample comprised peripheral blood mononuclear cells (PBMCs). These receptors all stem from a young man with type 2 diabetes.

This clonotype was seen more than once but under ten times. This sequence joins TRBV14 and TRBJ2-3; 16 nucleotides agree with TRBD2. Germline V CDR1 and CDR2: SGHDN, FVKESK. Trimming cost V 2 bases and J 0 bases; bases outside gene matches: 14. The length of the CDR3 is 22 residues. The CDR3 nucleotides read TGTGCCAGCAGCCAAATGTTTCCGGGACTAGCGGGAGGGAGTACTAGCACAGATACGCAGTATTTT. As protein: CASSQMFPGLAGGSTSTDTQYF.

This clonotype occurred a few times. CDR3 in DNA: TGTGCCAGCAGCCCCCGCGTCGGGTACGACGAGCAGTACTTC. Translating gives CASSPRVGYDEQYF. The chain uses TRBV7-6 and TRBJ2-7; D is undetermined. Looked up from germline, CDR1 is SGHVS and CDR2 is FNYEAQ. V lost 5 bases, J lost 5 bases, and 16 bases lay in between. The CDR3 has 14 amino acids.

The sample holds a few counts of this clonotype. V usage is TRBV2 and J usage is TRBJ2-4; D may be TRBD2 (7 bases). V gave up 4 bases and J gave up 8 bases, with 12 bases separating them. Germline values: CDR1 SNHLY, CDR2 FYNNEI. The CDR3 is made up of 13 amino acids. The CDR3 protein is CASSAGGSDIQYF. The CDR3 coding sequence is TGTGCCAGCAGTGCGGGGGGCTCAGACATTCAGTACTTC.

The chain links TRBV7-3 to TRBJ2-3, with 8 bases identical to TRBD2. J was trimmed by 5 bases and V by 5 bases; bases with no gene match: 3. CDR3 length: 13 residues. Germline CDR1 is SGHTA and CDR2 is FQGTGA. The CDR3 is CASSIGGGDTQYF. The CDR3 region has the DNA TGTGCCAGCAGCATCGGGGGGGGAGATACGCAGTATTTT. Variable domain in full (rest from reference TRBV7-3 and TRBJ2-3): GAGVSQTPSNKVTEKGKYVELRCDPISGHTALYWYRQSLGQGPEFLIYFQGTGAADDSGLPNDRFFAVRPEGSVSTLKIQRTERGDSAVYLCASSIGGGDTQYFGPGTRLTVL.

CDR3 amino acids: CASSRAAGISYGYTF. CDR3 DNA: TGTGCCAGTAGTAGAGCGGCCGGGATAAGCTATGGCTACACCTTC. The J gene is TRBJ1-2, the V gene TRBV19; D gene unclear. Deletions cut 4 bases from V and 4 bases from J, with 16 bases between. CDR3 length equals 15 residues. Germline assignment: CDR1 LNHDA and CDR2 SQIVND (reference sequence).

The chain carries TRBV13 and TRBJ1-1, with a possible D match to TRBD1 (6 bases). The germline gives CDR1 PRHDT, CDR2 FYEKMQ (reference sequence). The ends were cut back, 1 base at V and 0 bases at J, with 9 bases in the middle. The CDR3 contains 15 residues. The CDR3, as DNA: TGTGCCAGCAGCTTAGCAGGGACAATGAACACTGAAGCTTTCTTT. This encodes CASSLAGTMNTEAFF.

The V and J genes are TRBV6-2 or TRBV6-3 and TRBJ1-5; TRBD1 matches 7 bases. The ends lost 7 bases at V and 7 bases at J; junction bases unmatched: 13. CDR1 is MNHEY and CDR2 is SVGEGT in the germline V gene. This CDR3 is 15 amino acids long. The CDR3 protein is CASNQPTGLWQPQHF. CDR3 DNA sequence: TGTGCCAGCAACCAACCGACAGGGTTGTGGCAGCCCCAGCATTTT.

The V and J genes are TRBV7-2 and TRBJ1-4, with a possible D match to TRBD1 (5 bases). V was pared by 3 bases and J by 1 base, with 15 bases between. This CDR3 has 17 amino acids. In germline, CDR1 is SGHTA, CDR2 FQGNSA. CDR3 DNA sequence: TGTGCCAGCAGCTTCGGGATAGGGGAAGGAACTAATGAAAAACTGTTTTTT. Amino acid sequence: CASSFGIGEGTNEKLFF. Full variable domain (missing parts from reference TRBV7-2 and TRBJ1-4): GAGVSQSPSNKVTEKGKDVELRCDPISGHTALYWYRQSLGQGLEFLIYFQGNSAPDKSGLPSDRFSAERTGGSVSTLTIQRTQQEDSAVYLCASSFGIGEGTNEKLFFGSGTQLSVL.

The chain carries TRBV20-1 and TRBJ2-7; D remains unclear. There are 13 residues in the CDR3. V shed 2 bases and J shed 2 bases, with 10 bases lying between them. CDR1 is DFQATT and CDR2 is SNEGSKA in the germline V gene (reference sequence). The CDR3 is CSARPLATYEQYF. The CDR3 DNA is TGCAGTGCTAGACCCCTGGCCACCTACGAGCAGTACTTC.

The CDR3: CASSSGQRLSGTQYF. For the CDR3, the DNA is TGTGCCAGTAGCTCGGGACAGCGGCTCTCAGGGACCCAGTACTTC. The chain recombines TRBV19 with TRBJ2-5; 7 bases are a match to TRBD1. J gave up 7 bases and V 6 bases, and 14 bases lay outside the gene matches. Germline assignment: CDR1 LNHDA and CDR2 SQIVND (reference sequence). The CDR3 length is 15 residues.

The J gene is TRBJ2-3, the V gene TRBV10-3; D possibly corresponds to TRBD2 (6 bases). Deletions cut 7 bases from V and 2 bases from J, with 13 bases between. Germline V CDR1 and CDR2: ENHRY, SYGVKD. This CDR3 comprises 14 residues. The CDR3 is CAITDGGTTDTQYF. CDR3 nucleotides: TGTGCCATCACCGACGGCGGGACCACAGATACGCAGTATTTT.

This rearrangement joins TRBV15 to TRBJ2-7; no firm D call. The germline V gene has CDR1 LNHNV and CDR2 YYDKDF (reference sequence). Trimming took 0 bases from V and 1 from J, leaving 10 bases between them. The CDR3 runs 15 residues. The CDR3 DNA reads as TGTGCCACCAGCAGAGATTACAGTAATTCCTACGAGCAGTACTTC. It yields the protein CATSRDYSNSYEQYF.

Written as DNA, the CDR3 is TGTGCCAGCAGCCATGCCGGGACAGGGGCTCGGGGCTACACCTTC. It is translated as CASSHAGTGARGYTF. The genes are TRBV7-2 and TRBJ1-2, with 10 bases matching TRBD1. Per germline, CDR1 SGHTA and CDR2 FQGNSA. Trimming cost V 5 bases and J 8 bases; bases outside gene matches: 11. This CDR3 is 15 amino acids long. The whole variable domain, remainder taken from reference TRBV7-2 and TRBJ1-2, is GAGVSQSPSNKVTEKGKDVELRCDPISGHTALYWYRQSLGQGLEFLIYFQGNSAPDKSGLPSDRFSAERTGGSVSTLTIQRTQQEDSAVYLCASSHAGTGARGYTFGSGTRLTVV.

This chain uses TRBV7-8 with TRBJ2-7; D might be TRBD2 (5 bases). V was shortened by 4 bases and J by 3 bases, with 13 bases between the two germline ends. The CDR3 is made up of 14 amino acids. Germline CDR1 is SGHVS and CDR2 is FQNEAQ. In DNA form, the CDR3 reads TGTGCCAGCAGCTGGAGGACCAACCACTACGAGCAGTACTTC. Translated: CASSWRTNHYEQYF.

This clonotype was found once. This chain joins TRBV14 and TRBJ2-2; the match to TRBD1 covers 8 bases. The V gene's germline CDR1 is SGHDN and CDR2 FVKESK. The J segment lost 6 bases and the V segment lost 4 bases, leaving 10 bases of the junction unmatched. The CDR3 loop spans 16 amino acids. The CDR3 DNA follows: TGTGCCAGCAGCCCAACCGGGACAGGCGGATCCGGGGAGCTGTTTTTT. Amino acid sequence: CASSPTGTGGSGELFF.

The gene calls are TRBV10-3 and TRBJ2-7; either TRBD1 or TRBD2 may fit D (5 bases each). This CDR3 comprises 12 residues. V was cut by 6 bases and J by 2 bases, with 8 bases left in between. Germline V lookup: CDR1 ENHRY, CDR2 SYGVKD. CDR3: CAIRGDTYEQYF. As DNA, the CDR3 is TGTGCCATCAGGGGGGATACCTACGAGCAGTACTTC.

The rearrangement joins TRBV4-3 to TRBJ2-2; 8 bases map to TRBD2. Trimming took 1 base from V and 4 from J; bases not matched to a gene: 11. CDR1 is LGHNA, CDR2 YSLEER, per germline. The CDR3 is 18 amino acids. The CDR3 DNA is TGCGCCAGCAGCCAAGCGCCAATTGGAGCGGGGGTCACCGGGGAGCTGTTTTTT. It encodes CASSQAPIGAGVTGELFF.

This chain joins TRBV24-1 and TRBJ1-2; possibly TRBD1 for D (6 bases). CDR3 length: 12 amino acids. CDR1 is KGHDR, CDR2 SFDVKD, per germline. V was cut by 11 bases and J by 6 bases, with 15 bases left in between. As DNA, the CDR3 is TGTGCCATCTCGGACAGTCTTCATGGCTACACCTTC. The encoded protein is CAISDSLHGYTF.

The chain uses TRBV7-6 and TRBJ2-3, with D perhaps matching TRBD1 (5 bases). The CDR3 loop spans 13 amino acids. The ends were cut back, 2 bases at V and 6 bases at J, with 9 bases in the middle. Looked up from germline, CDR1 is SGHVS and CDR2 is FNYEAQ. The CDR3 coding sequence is TGTGCCAGCAGCTTACAGTCAGGGGATACGCAGTATTTT. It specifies CASSLQSGDTQYF.

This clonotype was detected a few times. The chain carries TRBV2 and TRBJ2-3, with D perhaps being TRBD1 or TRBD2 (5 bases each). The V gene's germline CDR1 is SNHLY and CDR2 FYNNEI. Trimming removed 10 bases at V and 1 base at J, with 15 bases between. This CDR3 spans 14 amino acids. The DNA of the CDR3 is TGTGCCAACCGCCGGGACCGACGCACAGATACGCAGTATTTT. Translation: CANRRDRRTDTQYF.

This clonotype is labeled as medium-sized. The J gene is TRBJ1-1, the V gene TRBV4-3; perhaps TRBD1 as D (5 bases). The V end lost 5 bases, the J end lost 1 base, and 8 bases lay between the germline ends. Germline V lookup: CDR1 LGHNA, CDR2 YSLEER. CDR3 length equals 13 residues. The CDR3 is CASSYTGNTEAFF. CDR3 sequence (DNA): TGCGCCAGCAGCTATACAGGGAACACTGAAGCTTTCTTT.